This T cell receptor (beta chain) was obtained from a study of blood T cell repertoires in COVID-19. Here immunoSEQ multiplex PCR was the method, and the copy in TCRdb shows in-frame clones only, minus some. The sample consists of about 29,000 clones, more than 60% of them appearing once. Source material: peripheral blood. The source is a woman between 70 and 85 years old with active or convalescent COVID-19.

The DNA of the CDR3 is TGTGCCAGCAGACAGGACAGGGGGCCCACTGAAGCTTTCTTT. It yields the protein CASRQDRGPTEAFF. The chain carries TRBV6-5 and TRBJ1-1, with 11 positions matching TRBD1. CDR1 and CDR2 from the germline V gene are MNHEY and SVGAGI. V dropped 6 bases and J dropped 4; count of bases not matched to a gene: 4. This CDR3 region has 14 residues.